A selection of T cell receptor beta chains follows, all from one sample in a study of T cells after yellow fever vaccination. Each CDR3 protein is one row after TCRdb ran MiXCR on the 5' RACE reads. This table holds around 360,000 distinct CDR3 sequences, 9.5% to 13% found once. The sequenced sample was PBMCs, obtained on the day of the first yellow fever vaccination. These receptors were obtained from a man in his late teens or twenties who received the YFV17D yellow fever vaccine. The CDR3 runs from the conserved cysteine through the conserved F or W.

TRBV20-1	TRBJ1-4	CSARDSAGPSNEKLFF
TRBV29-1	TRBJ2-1	CSAGREISYNEQFF
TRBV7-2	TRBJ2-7	CASSLAGGEGRGGEQYF
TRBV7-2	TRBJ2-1	CASSRTGVVGNEQFF
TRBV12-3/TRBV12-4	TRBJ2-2	CASSFLGPGELFF
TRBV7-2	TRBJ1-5	CASSLQVGQPQHF
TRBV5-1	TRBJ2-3	CASRDVTDTQYF
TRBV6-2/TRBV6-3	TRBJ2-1	CASTQGDGNEQFF
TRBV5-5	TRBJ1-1	CASSLASPLNTEAFF
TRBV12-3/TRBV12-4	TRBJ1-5	CASSLGSHGDQPQHF
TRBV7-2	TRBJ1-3	CASSRQGATTSGNTIYF
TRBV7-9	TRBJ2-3	CASSLKGDTQYF
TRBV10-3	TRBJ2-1	CAIRTHLENNEQFF
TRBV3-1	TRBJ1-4	CASSQGRVVEKLFF
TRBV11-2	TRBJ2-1	CASSGRDRLANEQFF
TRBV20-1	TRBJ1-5	CSAPGQGVGRTDNQPQHF
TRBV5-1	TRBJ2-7	CASSLSTGGPYEQYF
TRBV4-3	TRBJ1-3	CASSQVSASGNTIYF
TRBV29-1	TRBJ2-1	CSAMGGYNEQFF
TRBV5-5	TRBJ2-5	CASTQVAGEETQYF
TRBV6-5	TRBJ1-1	CATDSKETHTEAFF
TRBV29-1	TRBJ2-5	CSVEGTQETQYF
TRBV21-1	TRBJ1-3	CASSRGGGERNTIYF
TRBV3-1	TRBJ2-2	CASSHRDLGYTGELFF
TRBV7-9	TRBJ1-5	CASTDTDSNQPQHF
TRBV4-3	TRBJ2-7	CASSQGWGQGAYEQYF
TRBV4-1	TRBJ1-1	CASSQIRPANTEAFF
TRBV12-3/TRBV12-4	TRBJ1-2	CASSHRTAANYGYTF
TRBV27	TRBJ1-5	CASSPARTGGDQPQHF
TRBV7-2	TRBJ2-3	CASSHGTLGTQYF
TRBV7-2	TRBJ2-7	CASSLDRAHSYEQYF
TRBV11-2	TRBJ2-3	CASSLGLVMSDTQYF
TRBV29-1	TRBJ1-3	CSGGTSGNTIYF
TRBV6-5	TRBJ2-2	CASSYSPRDETGELFF
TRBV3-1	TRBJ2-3	CASSRRKLDRGTDTQYF
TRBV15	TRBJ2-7	CATSIRDRSYEQYF
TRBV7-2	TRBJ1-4	CASSSDSEKLFF
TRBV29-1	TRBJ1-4	CSVEDRRGEKLFF
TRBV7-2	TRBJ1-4	CASSLVRTWVREKLFF
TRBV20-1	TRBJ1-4	CSVWPLGTNEKLFF
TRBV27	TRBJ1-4	CASSLSPGIQLFF
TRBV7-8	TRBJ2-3	CASTDGRDADTQYF
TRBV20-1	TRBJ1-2	CSASHRDRGRGGYTF
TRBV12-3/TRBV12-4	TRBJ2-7	CASSLSDGPPPYEQYF
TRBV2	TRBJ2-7	CASSSGLGRGEQYF